This T cell receptor (beta chain) was obtained from a study of early T cells in non-severe SARS-CoV-2 infection. Study background: Unsorted whole-blood RNA was sequenced in bulk, leaving chains unpaired.

Attached unique molecular identifiers marked individual cDNA molecules. TCRdb redid the calling of the 5' RACE reads with MiXCR, one entry per CDR3 protein. The repertoire includes 51,000 or so distinct CDR3 sequences, 9.5% to 12% of them detected once, and approximately 13% sits in the top ten. This CDR3 region has 14 residues. Germline CDR1 MRHNA, CDR2 SNTAGT. V was shortened by 5 bases and J by 1 base, with 10 bases between the two germline ends. This clonotype was seen a single time. The source is an adult who was a healthcare worker with PCR-confirmed SARS-CoV-2 infection or an uninfected control (not recorded which). The chain uses TRBV6-4 and TRBJ2-3, with a weak D call TRBD1 (6 bases). Material: whole blood. CDR3 in amino acids: CASSRDTGTDTQYF. The CDR3 DNA is TGTGCCAGCAGTCGGGACACCGGCACAGATACGCAGTATTTT.